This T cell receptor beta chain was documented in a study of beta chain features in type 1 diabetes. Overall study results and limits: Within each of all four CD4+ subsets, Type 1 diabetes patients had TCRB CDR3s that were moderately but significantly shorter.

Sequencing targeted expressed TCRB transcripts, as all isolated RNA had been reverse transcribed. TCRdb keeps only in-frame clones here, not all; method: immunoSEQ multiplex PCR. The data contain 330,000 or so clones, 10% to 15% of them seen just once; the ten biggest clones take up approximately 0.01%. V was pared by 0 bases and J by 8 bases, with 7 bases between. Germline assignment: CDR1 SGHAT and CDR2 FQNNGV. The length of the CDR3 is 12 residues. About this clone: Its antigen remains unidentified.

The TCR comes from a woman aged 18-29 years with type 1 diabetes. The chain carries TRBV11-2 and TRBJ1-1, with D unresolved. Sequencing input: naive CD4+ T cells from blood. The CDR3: CASSLDTTEAFF. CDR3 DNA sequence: TGTGCCAGCAGCTTAGATACCACAGAAGCTTTCTTT.